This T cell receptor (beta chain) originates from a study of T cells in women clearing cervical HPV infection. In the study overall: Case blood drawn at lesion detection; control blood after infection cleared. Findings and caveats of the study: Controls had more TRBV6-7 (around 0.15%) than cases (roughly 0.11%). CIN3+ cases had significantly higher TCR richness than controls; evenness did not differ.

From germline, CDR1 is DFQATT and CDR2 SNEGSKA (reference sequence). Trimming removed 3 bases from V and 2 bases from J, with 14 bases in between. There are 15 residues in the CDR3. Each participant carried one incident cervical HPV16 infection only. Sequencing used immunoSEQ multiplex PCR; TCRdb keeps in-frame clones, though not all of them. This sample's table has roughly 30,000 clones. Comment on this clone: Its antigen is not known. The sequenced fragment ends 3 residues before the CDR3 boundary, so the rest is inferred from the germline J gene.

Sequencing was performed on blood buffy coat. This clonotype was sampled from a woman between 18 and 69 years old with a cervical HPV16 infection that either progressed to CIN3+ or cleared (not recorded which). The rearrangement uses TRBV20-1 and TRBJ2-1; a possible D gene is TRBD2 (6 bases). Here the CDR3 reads CSARWISGAYNEQFF. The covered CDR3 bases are TGCAGTGCTAGGTGGATTAGCGGTGCCTACAATGAG.